This T cell receptor beta chain emerged from a study of shared clonotypes between healthy human individuals. Whole-study findings and limits: Shared across a handful of donors were around 4.7% of the naive CD4 clonotypes. Limited genetic and exposure-history diversity came from having few donors. In the sorted subsets, rarefaction showed sequencing was incomplete despite large depth. An effect of sequencing depth on clonotype sharing among donors was expected.

This clone is a singleton in its sample. The antigen is not known. Data came from immunoSEQ multiplex PCR; TCRdb stores just in-frame clones and leaves some out. In the table there are about 2 million clones, just under 95% of which are singletons. Naive CD8 cells comprised CD45RO-negative, CCR7-positively selected cells, excluding terminally differentiated effector memory CD45RA+ cells. The germline V gene has CDR1 SNHLY and CDR2 FYNNEI. Trimming removed 6 bases at V and 0 bases at J, with 15 bases between. This CDR3 has 16 amino acids. This receptor was identified in a man younger than 35 in good health. The chain links TRBV2 to TRBJ2-1; no firm D call. The sequenced sample consisted of naive CD8+ T cells sorted from blood. The chain's CDR3 is CASRGGPGVSYNEQFF. In DNA, the CDR3 is TGTGCCAGCAGAGGCGGTCCGGGTGTCTCCTACAATGAGCAGTTCTTC.